This TCR beta chain was sequenced for a study of shared T cell receptors in the human thymus. Clones were read by immunoSEQ multiplex PCR, and TCRdb kept only the in-frame ones, dropping some. Of 700,000 or so clones detected, 75% to 90% appear once; the ten largest clones hold around 0.01%. Germline V gene data show CDR1 as SGDLS and CDR2 as YYNGEE. The CDR3 extends over 15 amino acids. With 2 bases removed from V and 2 bases from J, the gap between germline ends came to 11 bases. This sample also belongs to another study, concerning human thymus T cells. This second study says: Infants served as donors; they were healthy and Finnish and were having corrective surgery for congenital heart defects. The thymus tissue came from resections taken during corrective heart surgery. Seemingly biased V and J gene usage marked thymic and blood repertoires. Related research described strongly overlapping thymic repertoires in unrelated people.

Sequenced input: thymocytes. This clonotype was sampled from a girl in the first two years of life with a congenital heart defect. This sequence joins TRBV9 and TRBJ1-3; no definite D call. The DNA of the CDR3 is TGTGCCAGCAGCGTGTCGATTGAGGCTGGAAACACCATATATTTT. Residues: CASSVSIEAGNTIYF. The entire variable domain, with the rest obtained from reference TRBV9 and TRBJ1-3, is as follows: DSGVTQTPKHLITATGQRVTLRCSPRSGDLSVYWYQQSLDQGLQFLIQYYNGEERAKGNILERFSAQQFPDLHSELNLSSLELGDSALYFCASSVSIEAGNTIYFGEGSWLTVV.